The 26 T cell receptor beta chains below were found in one sample sequenced in a study of regulatory T cells in long-lasting Graves disease. CDR3-region Arm-PCR and iRepertoire HTBI primers produced the TCR beta libraries. TCRdb called the multiplex PCR reads again in MiXCR, with one record for every CDR3 protein. The sample shows 400,000 to 450,000 distinct CDR3 sequences, approximately 15% of them seen only once. Time point meaning: newly diagnosed GD, antithyroid drugs for less than 3 months. Construction of the TCR library relied on RNA isolated from PBMCs. The same sample was also studied in work on T cells in Graves' hyperthyroidism and ophthalmopathy.

The sequencing here drew on peripheral blood mononuclear cells (PBMCs), taken at new diagnosis, from a patient treated with antithyroid drugs. The source is a woman aged 30 to 39 with Graves disease.

This clonotype was detected ten times or more. The gene calls are TRBV20-1 and TRBJ1-5, with TRBD1 matching over 10 bases. The CDR3 loop spans 15 amino acids. Trimming at V came to 3 bases and at J to 6 bases, leaving 8 bases not matched to a gene. In germline, CDR1 is DFQATT, CDR2 SNEGSKA (reference sequence). The CDR3 region has the DNA TGCAGTGCTAGCCCCCGACAGGGGGCAGGTCAGCCCCAGCATTTT. Translating it yields CSASPRQGAGQPQHF.

The sample holds many counts of this clonotype. This rearrangement joins TRBV7-2 to TRBJ2-1; 11 bases align to TRBD2. The germline CDR1 and CDR2 sequences are SGHTA and FQGNSA. V lost 5 bases, J lost 5 bases, and 14 bases stayed unmatched. The CDR3 extends over 18 amino acids. The CDR3 sequence: CASSPKGRGLAGHNEQFF. The CDR3 nucleotides are TGTGCCAGCAGCCCAAAAGGACGTGGACTAGCGGGCCACAATGAGCAGTTCTTC.

This clonotype was observed many times. The rearrangement joins TRBV11-2 to TRBJ1-1; D unresolved. Trimming left V 2 bases short and J 11 bases short, with 18 bases between. Germline loops: CDR1 SGHAT, CDR2 FQNNGV. The CDR3 sequence is 14 residues long. CDR3 region: CASSLPRGRVGAFF. The CDR3, as DNA: TGTGCCAGCAGCTTACCCCGCGGGAGGGTAGGGGCTTTCTTT. The full variable domain, in which reference TRBV11-2 and TRBJ1-1 provide the parts outside the CDR3, is EAGVAQSPRYKIIEKRQSVAFWCNPISGHATLYWYQQILGQGPKLLIQFQNNGVVDDSQLPKDRFSAERLKGVDSTLKIQPAKLEDSAVYLCASSLPRGRVGAFFGQGTRLTVV.

This clonotype turned up a few times. The chain employs TRBV9 and TRBJ2-7, with 8 bases aligning to TRBD2. The length of the CDR3 is 15 residues. Trimming at V came to 0 bases and at J to 3 bases, leaving 5 bases not matched to a gene. CDR1 is SGDLS, CDR2 YYNGEE, per germline. This CDR3 is CASSVEGGRFYEQYF. CDR3 bases: TGTGCCAGCAGCGTAGAGGGCGGGAGGTTCTACGAGCAGTACTTC.

This clonotype was picked up a small number of times. The V and J genes are TRBV5-1 and TRBJ1-2; 9 nucleotides agree with TRBD1. V gave up 4 bases and J gave up 0 bases; unmatched junction bases: 7. Per germline, CDR1 SGHRS and CDR2 YFSETQ. The CDR3 spans 16 residues. CDR3 sequence reads: CASSRGTGNTNYGYTF. CDR3 coding DNA: TGCGCCAGCAGCCGCGGGACAGGGAATACTAACTATGGCTACACCTTC.

This clonotype was detected a few times. The CDR3 loop is CSVEAGNYGYTF. The CDR3 DNA reads as TGCAGCGTTGAGGCAGGGAACTATGGCTACACCTTC. J is TRBJ1-2 and V is TRBV29-1; D perhaps matches TRBD1 (5 bases). The V gene's germline CDR1 is SQVTM and CDR2 ANQGSEA. Trimming removed 3 bases at V and 2 bases at J, with 7 bases between. The CDR3 is made up of 12 amino acids.

The chain has TRBV12-3 or TRBV12-4 and TRBJ2-3; weak D call: TRBD2 (6 bases). V was cut by 7 bases and J by 9 bases, with 14 bases left in between. CDR3 length: 12 residues. The CDR3 sequence: CASIYGSSTQYF. CDR3 in DNA: TGTGCCAGCATCTACGGGAGTAGCACGCAGTATTTT.

The DNA of the CDR3 is TGTGCCAGCAGCAAAGACCAATCCTTGATGTTAAGCTCCTACAATGAGCAGTTCTTC. This sequence encodes CASSKDQSLMLSSYNEQFF. The chain couples TRBV12-3 or TRBV12-4 to TRBJ2-1; D ambiguous. The V and J ends lost 6 bases and 0 bases respectively, with 24 bases between them. The CDR3 runs 19 residues.

This clonotype was recorded a few times. V usage is TRBV29-1 and J usage is TRBJ2-1, with D possibly being TRBD1 or TRBD2 (5 bases each). Germline CDR1 and CDR2: SQVTM and ANQGSEA. Trimming cost V 6 bases and J 5 bases, with 20 bases left between them. The CDR3 loop spans 15 amino acids. CDR3 region: CSVTGTTIFDNEQFF. In DNA form, the CDR3 reads TGCAGCGTAACCGGGACCACCATCTTTGACAATGAGCAGTTCTTC.

This clonotype was picked up many times. V usage is TRBV28 and J usage is TRBJ1-2, with a possible D match to TRBD1 (6 bases). Trimming took 6 bases from V and 3 from J, leaving 14 bases between them. CDR1 MDHEN and CDR2 SYDVKM come from the germline V gene. The CDR3 spans 14 residues. The CDR3 DNA follows: TGTGCCAGCAGCCACAGGGATTTTTACTATGGCTACACCTTC. Its translation is CASSHRDFYYGYTF.

This clonotype has more than one count but fewer than ten. V gene TRBV18 combines with J gene TRBJ1-3, with D perhaps TRBD1 (6 bases). This CDR3 has 14 amino acids. From germline, CDR1 is KGHSH and CDR2 LQKENI. V gave up 3 bases and J gave up 9 bases, with 15 bases separating them. The CDR3 sequence is CASSPWTVGGTIYF. The CDR3 nucleotides are TGTGCCAGCTCACCTTGGACAGTTGGAGGCACCATATATTTT. Looking up the rest from reference TRBV18 and TRBJ1-3 gives the full variable domain: NAGVMQNPRHLVRRRGQEARLRCSPMKGHSHVYWYRQLPEEGLKFMVYLQKENIIDESGMPKERFSAEFPKEGPSILRIQQVVRGDSAAYFCASSPWTVGGTIYFGEGSWLTVV.

This clonotype was picked up many times. The rearrangement joins TRBV24-1 to TRBJ1-4; D unresolved. The CDR3 length is 13 residues. Germline lookup yields CDR1 KGHDR and CDR2 SFDVKD. The V end lost 4 bases, the J end lost 5 bases, and 7 bases lay between the germline ends. The CDR3 sequence is CATSDLRNEKLFF. The DNA of the CDR3 is TGTGCCACCAGTGACCTTAGGAATGAAAAACTGTTTTTT.

The rearrangement joins TRBV6-2 or TRBV6-3 to TRBJ2-1; tentatively, D is TRBD1 (6 bases). This CDR3 is 15 amino acids long. Between the trimmed V and J ends, which lost 1 base and 3 bases, there was a span of 10 bases. Germline lookup yields CDR1 MNHEY and CDR2 SVGEGT. CDR3 in DNA: TGTGCCAGCAGTTACTTAGGACAGTACTACAATGAGCAGTTCTTC. Translating it yields CASSYLGQYYNEQFF.

The CDR3 loop is CASSFPGLGRFF. In nucleotides, the CDR3 is TGTGCCAGCAGTTTTCCGGGACTAGGAAGGTTCTTC. The chain recombines TRBV27 with TRBJ2-1, with TRBD2 matching over 8 bases. The V and J ends lost 3 bases and 15 bases, in that order; junction bases with no gene match: 7. This CDR3 is 12 amino acids long. Germline CDR1 MNHEY, CDR2 SMNVEV (reference sequence).

This clonotype came up many times. The chain couples TRBV12-3 or TRBV12-4 to TRBJ2-5; tentatively, D is TRBD2 (6 bases). The CDR3 is made up of 16 amino acids. V was clipped by 5 bases and J by 1 base, with 17 bases between them. The CDR3 sequence: CASSPRPGVTQETQYF. The DNA for the CDR3 is TGTGCCAGCAGTCCTCGCCCGGGAGTGACCCAAGAGACCCAGTACTTC.

In its sample, this clonotype was seen many times. V usage is TRBV12-3 or TRBV12-4 and J usage is TRBJ1-1; 8 bases match TRBD1. The junction had 8 bases not matched to a gene; V was cut back by 5 bases and J by 6 bases. The CDR3 totals 14 residues. In DNA form, the CDR3 reads TGTGCCAGCAGTCCAGGGGGCCGAAAATCTGAAGCTTTCTTT. Protein sequence: CASSPGGRKSEAFF.

In the case of this clonotype: One end of the junction is discordant with germline, which a read error may explain. The chain has TRBV28 and TRBJ2-5, with D possibly TRBD2 on 5 matching bases. Germline CDR1 reads MDHEN; CDR2 reads SYDVKM. This CDR3 comprises 16 residues. CDR3 coding DNA: TGTGCCAGCAGACCGATCACTAGTGTTAGCCAAGGGACCCAGTACTTC. It codes for CASRPITSVSQGTQYF.

About this clonotype itself: Sequence at one end of the junction differs from germline and may be a read error. The CDR3 region has the DNA TGTGCCAGTAGTGCCCGGAAGGAGAGGGCGCATGGCCACACCTTC. Translation: CASSARKERAHGHTF. The chain recombines TRBV19 with TRBJ1-2; D remains unclear. This CDR3 is built from 15 residues. Germline CDR1 LNHDA, CDR2 SQIVND (reference sequence).

The chain carries TRBV4-1 and TRBJ2-7; possibly TRBD1 for D (6 bases). Germline assignment: CDR1 MGHRA and CDR2 YSYEKL. CDR3 size: 17 residues. Deletions cut 0 bases from V and 2 bases from J, with 17 bases between. The CDR3 coding sequence is TGCGCCAGCAGCCAAGATATAAACCGGGACACCACCTACGAGCAGTACTTC. This encodes CASSQDINRDTTYEQYF.

V gene TRBV19 combines with J gene TRBJ1-1; D not resolved. CDR1 is LNHDA and CDR2 is SQIVND in the germline V gene (reference sequence). CDR3 size: 16 residues. V lost 0 bases, J lost 1 base, and 12 bases lay in between. The CDR3: CASSIDALIRNTEAFF. Here the CDR3 DNA reads TGTGCCAGTAGTATAGATGCCCTCATTAGGAACACTGAAGCTTTCTTT.

This clonotype was observed a handful of times. The rearrangement links TRBV5-1 to TRBJ2-4; 10 nucleotides line up with TRBD1. The germline gives CDR1 SGHRS, CDR2 YFSETQ. After removal of 1 base from V and 8 bases from J, the junction contained 12 bases not matched to a gene. The CDR3 is made up of 17 amino acids. The CDR3 nucleotides read TGCGCCAGCAGCTTGAGGGGACAGGGGAGGTTAAGAGACATTCAGTACTTC. Protein product: CASSLRGQGRLRDIQYF.

This clonotype was recorded many times. V is TRBV20-1 and J is TRBJ2-3; TRBD2 matches 11 bases. The CDR3 has 17 amino acids. Trimming removed 5 bases from V and 2 bases from J; junction bases left unmatched: 12. Germline CDR1 DFQATT, CDR2 SNEGSKA (reference sequence). This CDR3 is CSASPILAGVPTDTQYF. The CDR3 DNA follows: TGCAGTGCTTCTCCGATACTAGCGGGAGTACCCACAGATACGCAGTATTTT.

The chain is built from TRBV10-3 and TRBJ1-2; no definite D call. Deletions cut 10 bases from V and 4 bases from J, with 10 bases between. CDR3 length: 11 amino acids. Germline assignment: CDR1 ENHRY and CDR2 SYGVKD. In nucleotides, the CDR3 is TGTGCCACCGGGTCCTCCTATGGCTACACCTTC. Residues: CATGSSYGYTF.

This clonotype appeared many times. J is TRBJ1-5 and V is TRBV11-2; D is unresolved. This CDR3 comprises 13 residues. From germline, CDR1 is SGHAT and CDR2 FQNNGV. Trimming removed 2 bases from V and 5 bases from J, with 7 bases in between. DNA for the CDR3: TGTGCCAGCAGCTTAAGATGGGATCAGCCCCAGCATTTT. Translated: CASSLRWDQPQHF.

This clonotype was observed many times. V usage is TRBV7-9 and J usage is TRBJ1-2; D is ambiguous. This CDR3 has 13 residues. V lost 5 bases to trimming and J lost 5 bases, with 12 bases between them. Germline loops: CDR1 SEHNR, CDR2 FQNEAQ (reference sequence). The CDR3 DNA is TGTGCCAGCAGCCCAGGCACGGAATATGGCTACACCTTC. Its translation: CASSPGTEYGYTF.

CDR3 sequence reads: CASSYGTGGNTGELFF. DNA for the CDR3: TGTGCCAGCAGTTACGGGACAGGGGGCAACACCGGGGAGCTGTTTTTT. This chain joins TRBV6-5 and TRBJ2-2, with 12 bases that match TRBD1. Germline CDR1 is MNHEY and CDR2 is SVGAGI. V lost 2 bases, J lost 2 bases, and 0 bases stayed unmatched. The CDR3 is made up of 16 amino acids.